This TCR beta chain was profiled in a study of T cell responses to AZD1222 COVID-19 vaccine. To note about this clone: The antigen remains unidentified.

Study-wide points: Along spike, vaccine-associated CD4 TCRs were found throughout, with dominance at 160-218 and 743-854. Seropositive AZD1222 recipients at baseline numbered only five to seven. Females outnumbered males among donors, who were mostly white British; clonal diversity was possibly underestimated.

J lost 6 bases, V lost 4 bases, and 7 bases had no gene match. Germline-derived CDR1 and CDR2 are GTSNPN and SVGIG (reference sequence). This CDR3 has 14 residues. TCRdb's table, derived via immunoSEQ multiplex PCR, lists solely in-frame clones and lacks some. The table shows approximately 130,000 clones, with 70% to 90% occurring only once. Second-dose intervals near 4 or 12 weeks were combined. This sequence joins TRBV30 and TRBJ1-5; the match to TRBD1 covers 9 bases. This receptor was obtained from an adult who received the AZD1222 COVID-19 vaccine. The source was peripheral blood, collected 28 days after the second AZD1222 dose. The DNA of the CDR3 is TGTGCCTGGACCGAGGGACAGGGAGCTCAGCCCCAGCATTTT. This codes for CAWTEGQGAQPQHF.